The clone carrying this T cell receptor (beta chain) was seen only a few times. Combining a sample-barcoded 5' primer with a J-beta primer mix, a second PCR ran for roughly 6 to 12 cycles. TCRdb called the 5' RACE reads again in MiXCR, with one record for every CDR3 protein. The sample lists around 800,000 distinct CDR3 sequences, approximately 59% occurring once. Trimming removed 1 base at V and 5 bases at J, with 14 bases between. Germline V gene data show CDR1 as LGHNA and CDR2 as YSLEER. CDR3 length equals 15 residues. This sample is part of a study of blood T cells in healthy people across ages. The sequenced sample was blood. This sequence joins TRBV4-3 and TRBJ2-5; maybe TRBD2 (6 bases). The TCR originated in a man aged 25-40 years in good health. The CDR3 nucleotides are TGCGCCAGCAGCCAAGGCATCCGGGGGTGGGAGACCCAGTACTTC. Translation gives CASSQGIRGWETQYF.